This T cell receptor beta chain was identified in a study of blood T cells in healthy people across ages. Study results and caveats: Naive T cell percentage and TCR beta diversity correlated strongly. With donor CMV status unknown, expanded clonotype changes were possibly confounded.

This clonotype has just a few counts. Antigen specificity is unknown. Sample-barcoded 5' priming and a J-beta primer mix drove a second PCR of roughly 6 to 12 cycles. Each cDNA molecule was tagged by a template-switch adaptor with 12 random nucleotides. A minimum of 2.5 million CDR3-containing paired-end reads was obtained for each sample. One entry per CDR3 protein results from TCRdb running MiXCR on the 5' RACE reads. The sample shows roughly 930,000 distinct CDR3 sequences, about 44% of them seen only once. CDR1 SGDLS and CDR2 YYNGEE come from the germline V gene. This CDR3 spans 16 amino acids. V shed 0 bases and J 4 bases; nucleotides not matched to a gene: 5.

This clonotype was obtained from a man aged 25 to 40 in good health. Input material: blood. The chain uses TRBV9 and TRBJ2-1; 9 nucleotides line up with TRBD1. CDR3: CASSVVGTGTYNEQFF. CDR3 DNA sequence: TGTGCCAGCAGCGTAGTTGGGACAGGGACATACAATGAGCAGTTCTTC.